Listed here is a single T cell receptor (beta chain). Antigen specificity is unknown. These data come from a study of cytomegalovirus exposure and HLA in healthy donors. Whole-study results and caveats: A missense variant in DCLRE1C was later tied to TCR beta V- and J-gene trimming. In vitro confirmation showed three CMV-associated chains to be CMV antigen specific.

The CDR3 has 15 residues. V gave up 5 bases and J gave up 2 bases; unmatched junction bases: 8. The germline CDR1 and CDR2 sequences are MNHEY and SMNVEV (reference sequence). Primers included in the PCR were 60 Vbeta and 13 Jbeta primers. Sequenced by immunoSEQ multiplex PCR; TCRdb stores in-frame clones only, minus some. Of about 150,000 clones in the sample, 80% were seen once. The receptor was derived from a woman in her thirties or forties in good health and CMV-seropositive. The rearrangement uses TRBV27 and TRBJ2-7, with 8 bases matching TRBD2. The specimen was PBMCs. CDR3 in amino acids: CASSPLGTSTYEQYF. CDR3 bases: TGTGCCAGCAGTCCCCTCGGGACTAGTACCTACGAGCAGTACTTC.